The entry below gives a single TCR beta chain sequence along with its context. Its specificity is not known. The ends were cut back, 3 bases at V and 3 bases at J, with 12 bases in the middle. The germline V gene has CDR1 LNHDA and CDR2 SQIVND (reference sequence). The CDR3 spans 14 residues. 13 Jbeta primers and 60 Vbeta primers were used for the PCR. Method: immunoSEQ multiplex PCR; TCRdb's copy keeps in-frame clones and lacks some. Counted here are some 170,000 clones, 81% occurring once; the ten biggest clones make up roughly 13%. This sample stems from a study of cytomegalovirus exposure and HLA in healthy donors. Findings and limits, study-wide: When analyzed later, a missense DCLRE1C variant was found to be linked to TCR beta V- and J-gene trimming. Presence/absence analysis assumed near-uniform sequencing depth across donors.

The clonotype was recovered from a woman between 50 and 59 years old in good health and CMV-seronegative. Sequenced sample: PBMCs. The chain recombines TRBV19 with TRBJ2-7; weak D call: TRBD2 (5 bases). In DNA, the CDR3 is TGTGCCAGTAGTATCCGGACGGGAAACTACGAGCAGTACTTC. It translates to CASSIRTGNYEQYF.